This T cell receptor beta chain was profiled in a study of early T cells in non-severe SARS-CoV-2 infection. TCRdb fed the 5' RACE reads into MiXCR, producing one record per CDR3 protein. There are over 60,000 distinct CDR3 sequences in the sample; around a tenth occur only once, and 5.9% lies in the top ten. This clonotype was counted only a few times. Germline CDR1 and CDR2: SGHTA and FQGNSA. The V segment lost 2 bases and the J segment 1 base; nucleotides outside the gene matches: 5. CDR3 length: 16 amino acids. This chain uses TRBV7-2 with TRBJ2-3; 8 positions match TRBD2. The sequencing sample was made of whole blood. The TCR was taken from an adult who was a healthcare worker with PCR-confirmed SARS-CoV-2 infection or an uninfected control (not recorded which). In DNA, the CDR3 is TGTGCCAGCAGCTTAAAGGCGGGAGGTGGCACAGATACGCAGTATTTT. Residues: CASSLKAGGGTDTQYF. Full variable domain (missing parts from reference TRBV7-2 and TRBJ2-3): GAGVSQSPSNKVTEKGKDVELRCDPISGHTALYWYRQSLGQGLEFLIYFQGNSAPDKSGLPSDRFSAERTGGSVSTLTIQRTQQEDSAVYLCASSLKAGGGTDTQYFGPGTRLTVL.